The 15 T cell receptor beta chains below all came from one sample that was sequenced in a study of T cell responses to AZD1222 COVID-19 vaccine. Using immunoSEQ multiplex PCR, the repertoire was profiled, and TCRdb retains in-frame clones only, with some absent. The sample includes under 150,000 clones, about 90% of them seen just once. The specimen comprised peripheral blood, sampled 28 days after the second AZD1222 dose. The receptors originated from an adult who received the AZD1222 COVID-19 vaccine.

The chain recombines TRBV6-2 or TRBV6-3 with TRBJ1-2, with D hard to call. Germline V gene sequence: CDR1 MNHEY, CDR2 SVGEGT. The CDR3 length is 15 residues. With 0 bases removed from V and 8 bases from J, the gap between germline ends came to 16 bases. DNA for the CDR3: TGTGCCAGCAGTTACTCTGGCAGCGGATACTGGGGCTACACCTTC. It codes for CASSYSGSGYWGYTF.

This sequence joins TRBV6-2 or TRBV6-3 and TRBJ1-1; no reliable D call. Germline V CDR1 and CDR2: MNHEY, SVGEGT. The CDR3 contains 14 residues. V gave up 0 bases and J gave up 3 bases, with 8 bases separating them. The CDR3 is CASSYSLFDTEAFF. DNA of the CDR3: TGTGCCAGCAGTTACTCTCTATTCGACACTGAAGCTTTCTTT.

This chain joins TRBV9 and TRBJ1-4, with D hard to call. Germline loops: CDR1 SGDLS, CDR2 YYNGEE. V was trimmed by 0 bases and J by 4 bases, leaving 13 bases between them. CDR3 length: 16 residues. The CDR3 region has the DNA TGTGCCAGCAGCGTAGGGACCAGCGCACGTAATGAAAAACTGTTTTTT. Its translation: CASSVGTSARNEKLFF. The full variable domain, completed using reference TRBV9 and TRBJ1-4, is DSGVTQTPKHLITATGQRVTLRCSPRSGDLSVYWYQQSLDQGLQFLIQYYNGEERAKGNILERFSAQQFPDLHSELNLSSLELGDSALYFCASSVGTSARNEKLFFGSGTQLSVL.

The chain recombines TRBV7-8 with TRBJ1-5; D is ambiguous. This CDR3 contains 12 residues. V lost 2 bases, J lost 5 bases, and 4 bases lay in between. The germline gives CDR1 SGHVS, CDR2 FQNEAQ. The CDR3 is CASSLRDQPQHF. DNA of the CDR3: TGTGCCAGCAGCTTAAGGGATCAGCCCCAGCATTTT. The entire variable domain, with the rest obtained from reference TRBV7-8 and TRBJ1-5, is as follows: GAGVSQSPRYKVAKRGQDVALRCDPISGHVSLFWYQQALGQGPEFLTYFQNEAQLDKSGLPSDRFFAERPEGSVSTLKIQRTQQEDSAVYLCASSLRDQPQHFGDGTRLSIL.

The chain carries TRBV5-1 and TRBJ2-1; 14 bases line up with TRBD2. The ends lost 3 bases at V and 6 bases at J; junction bases unmatched: 5. Germline CDR1 is SGHRS and CDR2 is YFSETQ. CDR3 length equals 16 residues. CDR3 protein: CASSSGLAGVGNEQFF. The DNA of the CDR3 is TGCGCCAGCAGCTCGGGACTAGCGGGGGTCGGCAATGAGCAGTTCTTC.

The V gene is TRBV6-2 or TRBV6-3, the J gene TRBJ1-2; D call uncertain. The CDR3 has 13 amino acids. Deletions cut 2 bases from V and 4 bases from J, with 8 bases between. Germline-derived CDR1 and CDR2 are MNHEY and SVGEGT. CDR3 DNA: TGTGCCAGCAGTTACGCGGGCGGCTATGGCTACACCTTC. It specifies CASSYAGGYGYTF.

DNA for the CDR3: TGTGCCAGCTCACCGAGGACAGACTCGAACACCGGGGAGCTGTTTTTT. This translates into CASSPRTDSNTGELFF. The chain carries TRBV18 and TRBJ2-2; weak D call: TRBD1 (6 bases). The CDR3 sequence is 16 residues long. Trimming stripped 3 bases from V and 0 bases from J, with 11 bases between. Looked up from germline, CDR1 is KGHSH and CDR2 is LQKENI.

The gene calls are TRBV27 and TRBJ2-2; tentatively, D is TRBD2 (5 bases). This CDR3 is built from 17 residues. The ends were cut back, 2 bases at V and 4 bases at J, with 17 bases in the middle. CDR1 is MNHEY and CDR2 is SMNVEV in the germline V gene (reference sequence). The CDR3 DNA follows: TGTGCCAGCAGTTTAGCCCAATTAGTAGCGACCACCGGGGAGCTGTTTTTT. It is translated as CASSLAQLVATTGELFF.

The V call is TRBV3-1 (or the pseudogene TRBV3-2), the J call TRBJ1-2; weak D call: TRBD1 (5 bases). V lost 2 bases, J lost 1 base, and 14 bases lay in between. Germline lookup yields CDR1 LGHDT and CDR2 YNNKEL (reference sequence). This CDR3 is built from 16 residues. The DNA for the CDR3 is TGTGCCAGCAGCCAACATGGGACCCTAGGTAACTATGGCTACACCTTC. Its translation: CASSQHGTLGNYGYTF.

The genes are TRBV30 and TRBJ1-6; D is perhaps TRBD1 (5 bases). Germline CDR1 and CDR2: GTSNPN and SVGIG (reference sequence). The CDR3 covers 14 residues. Trimming cost V 3 bases and J 6 bases, with 12 bases left between them. The CDR3 DNA follows: TGTGCCTGGAGGGCCGGGACTGGTAATTCACCCCTCCACTTT. Translation gives CAWRAGTGNSPLHF.

Here the CDR3 reads CASSQATQGAIYGYTF. The CDR3 DNA follows: TGCGCCAGCAGCCAGGCAACTCAGGGGGCCATCTATGGCTACACCTTC. The J gene is TRBJ1-2, the V gene TRBV4-3; 8 nucleotides match TRBD1. Germline V gene lookup returns CDR1 LGHNA and CDR2 YSLEER. The CDR3 is 16 amino acids. The ends lost 3 bases at V and 4 bases at J; junction bases unmatched: 10.

V is TRBV30 and J is TRBJ2-1; D might be TRBD1 (5 bases). This CDR3 has 13 residues. The germline V gene has CDR1 GTSNPN and CDR2 SVGIG (reference sequence). Deletions cut 0 bases from V and 3 bases from J, with 6 bases between. The CDR3 reads CAWSVQDYNEQFF. CDR3 bases: TGTGCCTGGAGTGTACAGGACTACAATGAGCAGTTCTTC.

In this sample, this clone turned up once. The gene calls are TRBV5-1 and TRBJ1-2; tentative D call: TRBD1 (5 bases). The CDR3 has 13 amino acids. The germline V gene encodes CDR1 SGHRS and CDR2 YFSETQ. Trimming cost V 0 bases and J 4 bases, with 7 bases left between them. The CDR3 DNA follows: TGCGCCAGCAGCTTGGAGGGGCCCTATGGCTACACCTTC. This encodes CASSLEGPYGYTF.

This rearrangement joins TRBV3-1 (or the pseudogene TRBV3-2) to TRBJ1-2, with D maybe TRBD1 (5 bases). The length of the CDR3 is 14 residues. V lost 1 base, J lost 10 bases, and 16 bases lay in between. Germline CDR1 is LGHDT and CDR2 is YNNKEL (reference sequence). The DNA for the CDR3 is TGTGCCAGCAGCCAAGGACACCAGGGATTCGTCTACACCTTC. Translated, it gives CASSQGHQGFVYTF.

This chain connects TRBV9 to TRBJ1-4; no clear D. Germline values: CDR1 SGDLS, CDR2 YYNGEE. The V end lost 0 bases, the J end lost 0 bases, and 9 bases lay between the germline ends. The CDR3 loop spans 16 amino acids. The CDR3 loop reads CASSVGHSSTNEKLFF. CDR3 bases: TGTGCCAGCAGCGTAGGTCACAGCTCAACTAATGAAAAACTGTTTTTT.